The sequence of this T cell receptor (beta chain) was determined in a study of blood T cell repertoires in COVID-19. CDR3 length equals 14 residues. CDR1 and CDR2 from the germline V gene are KGHSH and LQKENI. The ends lost 1 base at V and 3 bases at J; junction bases unmatched: 1. In Seattle, patients joined the study during active infection and were tracked longitudinally. Original analysis: Reference gene primer amplification gave estimated nucleated cell counts. TCRdb's table, derived via immunoSEQ multiplex PCR, lists solely in-frame clones and lacks some. V and J calls and clone size follow that table, whereas D and trimming were derived from the DNA. The data show about 290,000 clones, under 90% seen once.

Material for sequencing was peripheral blood. This sequence was found in a woman in her 30s with COVID-19, enrolled during active disease. The V and J genes are TRBV18 and TRBJ1-2; TRBD1 aligns across 8 bases. The CDR3 region has the DNA TGTGCCAGCTCACCACAGGACAGGGACTATGGCTACACCTTC. It is translated as CASSPQDRDYGYTF.